This T cell receptor beta chain was observed in a study of blood T cell repertoires in COVID-19. The CDR3 contains 14 residues. The V gene's germline CDR1 is KGHSH and CDR2 LQKENI. Trimming shortened V by 5 bases and J by 5 bases, and 10 bases separated the two germline ends. Here immunoSEQ multiplex PCR was the method, and the copy in TCRdb shows in-frame clones only, minus some. Here the sample spans about 82,000 clones, 85% to 90% being singletons. Sequenced input: PBMCs or T cells enriched from blood (not recorded which). The clonotype comes from a woman aged 45-60 years with acute COVID-19. The chain recombines TRBV18 with TRBJ1-6, with D maybe TRBD1 (5 bases). The CDR3 nucleotides are TGTGCCAGCTCAGTCAGGGAACATAATTCACCCCTCCACTTT. Protein sequence: CASSVREHNSPLHF.